Shown below are 32 T cell receptor beta chains from a single sample sequenced in a study of T-cell reconstitution after alpha-beta-depleted transplantation in children. The authors prepared the TCRbeta library with unique molecular identifiers. TCRdb reprocessed the PCR reads via MiXCR and lists one record per CDR3 protein. The data hold approximately 630,000 distinct CDR3 sequences, with over 10% observed a single time. This material consisted of PBMCs, taken before TCRalphabeta/CD19-depleted stem cell transplant. These receptors were collected from a girl aged 2 to 10 with congenital amegakaryocytic thrombocytopenia, due to receive a stem cell transplant.

This clonotype was counted many times. The chain has TRBV6-8 and TRBJ1-4; D is perhaps TRBD1 (5 bases). Germline values: CDR1 MNHGY, CDR2 SAAAGT. The CDR3 loop spans 11 amino acids. The CDR3, as DNA: TGTCCCACAGGCCGGAATGAAAAACTGTTTTTT. It is translated as CPTGRNEKLFF.

The V and J genes are TRBV7-6 and TRBJ1-5, with TRBD1 matching 8 bases. The junction had 5 bases not matched to a gene; V was cut back by 5 bases and J by 11 bases. Per the germline V gene, CDR1 is SGHVS and CDR2 is FNYEAQ. This CDR3 spans 12 amino acids. Here the CDR3 DNA reads TGTGCCAGCAGCAACACAGGGGGTGCCCAGCATTTT. This encodes CASSNTGGAQHF.

This clonotype was observed at least ten times. The gene calls are TRBV7-9 and TRBJ2-5; D is unclear. The CDR3 loop spans 11 amino acids. CDR1 and CDR2 (germline): SEHNR, FQNEAQ (reference sequence). V was trimmed by 8 bases and J by 5 bases, leaving 9 bases between them. CDR3 in amino acids: CASRSAETQYF. In nucleotides, the CDR3 is TGTGCCAGCCGTTCGGCGGAGACCCAGTACTTC.

CDR3 sequence reads: CASSPQAGEQFF. The CDR3, as DNA: TGTGCCAGCAGCCCCCAAGCCGGTGAGCAGTTCTTC. The V call is TRBV28, the J call TRBJ2-1; D call uncertain. Trimming stripped 6 bases from V and 9 bases from J, with 12 bases between. The germline V gene has CDR1 MDHEN and CDR2 SYDVKM. The length of the CDR3 is 12 residues.

This clonotype was observed many times. CDR3 amino acids: CASSDRESTEAFF. DNA of the CDR3: TGTGCCAGCAGTGACAGGGAAAGCACTGAAGCTTTCTTT. V usage is TRBV12-3 or TRBV12-4 and J usage is TRBJ1-1; TRBD1 matches at 7 bases. This CDR3 is built from 13 residues. J gave up 4 bases and V 5 bases, and 4 bases lay outside the gene matches.

In this sample, this clonotype turned up many times. The genes are TRBV5-5 and TRBJ1-1; TRBD1 matches 11 bases. Germline V gene sequence: CDR1 SGHKS, CDR2 YYEKEE (reference sequence). Trimming took 3 bases from V and 0 from J; bases not matched to a gene: 4. This CDR3 has 16 amino acids. Here the CDR3 reads CASSWTGGNMNTEAFF. The DNA of the CDR3 is TGTGCCAGCAGCTGGACAGGGGGCAACATGAACACTGAAGCTTTCTTT.

This clonotype was seen repeatedly, ten times or more. V usage is TRBV12-3 or TRBV12-4 and J usage is TRBJ2-1; 9 bases align to TRBD2. The CDR3 length is 17 residues. The junction had 13 bases not matched to a gene; V was cut back by 2 bases and J by 8 bases. In nucleotides, the CDR3 is TGTGCCAGCAGTTTACGGTTTTTGTGGGTAGCGGGAGATGAGCAGTTCTTC. This translates into CASSLRFLWVAGDEQFF.

The sample holds many counts of this clonotype. The chain combines TRBV15 with TRBJ1-3; D is undetermined. Trimming shortened V by 8 bases and J by 0 bases, and 11 bases separated the two germline ends. Germline V CDR1 and CDR2: LNHNV, YYDKDF (reference sequence). The CDR3 loop spans 14 amino acids. The CDR3 here is CATGVGHSGNTIYF. DNA of the CDR3: TGTGCCACCGGGGTGGGCCACTCTGGAAACACCATATATTTT.

The chain employs TRBV30 and TRBJ2-3; D not certain. The CDR3 consists of 16 residues. Trimming took 2 bases from V and 4 from J, leaving 19 bases between them. CDR1 is GTSNPN and CDR2 is SVGIG in the germline V gene (reference sequence). Here the CDR3 DNA reads TGTGCCTGGAGTCTCGCCCTCGTGGGTGGCCCAGATACGCAGTATTTT. Encoded protein: CAWSLALVGGPDTQYF.

The V and J genes are TRBV20-1 and TRBJ1-3; no reliable D call. The CDR3 covers 12 residues. The germline CDR1 and CDR2 sequences are DFQATT and SNEGSKA (reference sequence). V lost 5 bases, J lost 0 bases, and 5 bases lay in between. The CDR3 nucleotides are TGCAGTGCTGCACACTCTGGAAACACCATATATTTT. Translating it yields CSAAHSGNTIYF.

A few counts support this clonotype. The CDR3 sequence: CASSRWRGSGNTIYF. The CDR3 DNA sequence: TGTGCCAGCAGCCGCTGGCGGGGGTCTGGAAACACCATATATTTT. The rearrangement links TRBV7-8 to TRBJ1-3; D perhaps matches TRBD1 (5 bases). Germline V gene data show CDR1 as SGHVS and CDR2 as FQNEAQ. This CDR3 region has 15 residues. V was shortened by 5 bases and J by 1 base, with 12 bases between the two germline ends.

This clonotype turned up a few times. The V and J genes are TRBV3-1 and TRBJ2-2; D ambiguous. The V end was cut by 0 bases, the J end by 1 base, with 9 bases between. The V gene's germline CDR1 is LGHDT and CDR2 YNNKEL (reference sequence). This CDR3 is built from 16 residues. CDR3 in amino acids: CASSQERALNTGELFF. CDR3 DNA: TGTGCCAGCAGCCAAGAAAGGGCCCTGAACACCGGGGAGCTGTTTTTT. The full variable domain, with the rest looked up from reference TRBV3-1 and TRBJ2-2, is DTAVSQTPKYLVTQMGNDKSIKCEQNLGHDTMYWYKQDSKKFLKIMFSYNNKELIINETVPNRFSPKSPDKAHLNLHINSLELGDSAVYFCASSQERALNTGELFFGEGSRLTVL.

This clonotype has ten or more counts. One end of the junction does not line up with germline, which may come from a read error. The gene calls are TRBV7-8 and TRBJ1-5, with TRBD1 as a possible D gene (6 bases). Per the germline V gene, CDR1 is SGHVS and CDR2 is FQNEAQ. This CDR3 is built from 14 residues. The chain's CDR3 is CASSLAQGNQPQHF. CDR3 DNA: TGCGCCAGCAGCTTGGCACAGGGTAATCAGCCCCAGCATTTT.

The rearrangement joins TRBV29-1 to TRBJ2-5, with D perhaps matching TRBD1 (5 bases). Trimming took 2 bases from V and 3 from J, leaving 16 bases between them. The germline CDR1 and CDR2 sequences are SQVTM and ANQGSEA. The CDR3 spans 15 residues. In DNA, the CDR3 is TGCAGCGTTGAACCGAGTGCGGAAGGGGAAGAGACCCAGTACTTC. It translates to CSVEPSAEGEETQYF.

This clonotype was detected many times. This rearrangement joins TRBV7-8 to TRBJ2-1; D is possibly TRBD2 (6 bases). V shed 2 bases and J shed 2 bases, with 13 bases lying between them. The germline V gene encodes CDR1 SGHVS and CDR2 FQNEAQ. CDR3 length equals 16 residues. The CDR3 sequence is CASSLSLARPYNEQFF. The CDR3 DNA reads as TGTGCCAGCAGCTTAAGCCTAGCGCGACCCTACAATGAGCAGTTCTTC.

CDR3 amino acids: CASSEPGYGYTF. CDR3 in DNA: TGTGCCAGCAGTGAACCGGGCTATGGCTACACCTTC. The chain recombines TRBV2 with TRBJ1-2; D remains ambiguous. This CDR3 has 12 residues. The germline V gene encodes CDR1 SNHLY and CDR2 FYNNEI. Between the trimmed V and J ends, which lost 2 bases and 4 bases, there was a span of 5 bases.

This clonotype was recorded many times. V and J are TRBV20-1 and TRBJ1-1; 8 bases map to TRBD1. Germline CDR1 DFQATT, CDR2 SNEGSKA (reference sequence). This CDR3 contains 14 residues. The junction had 16 bases not matched to a gene; V was cut back by 2 bases and J by 14 bases. The DNA of the CDR3 is TGCAGTGCTAGACAAGACAGGGGTGACATGTATAGGTTCTTT. Translated, it gives CSARQDRGDMYRFF.

This clonotype was observed many times. V gene TRBV7-8 combines with J gene TRBJ1-5; TRBD1 is a possible D gene (5 bases). V shed 1 base and J shed 0 bases, with 10 bases lying between them. The V gene's germline CDR1 is SGHVS and CDR2 FQNEAQ. This CDR3 spans 16 amino acids. The CDR3 DNA reads as TGTGCCAGCAGCTTAGGACAGCTATATAGCAATCAGCCCCAGCATTTT. Its translation is CASSLGQLYSNQPQHF.

This clonotype was counted a few times. The chain has TRBV5-1 and TRBJ2-1; 12 bases are shared with TRBD2. The CDR3 has 15 residues. Germline trimming cut 4 bases from V and 4 bases from J; bases unmatched to any gene: 3. The V gene's germline CDR1 is SGHRS and CDR2 YFSETQ. The CDR3 loop is CASSKLAGGYNEQFF. Written as DNA, the CDR3 is TGCGCCAGCAGCAAACTAGCGGGAGGTTACAATGAGCAGTTCTTC.

This clonotype was observed at least ten times. This CDR3 reads CASSLRIAVRNTEAFF. CDR3 sequence (DNA): TGTGCCAGCAGCTTGCGCATTGCCGTCCGGAACACTGAAGCTTTCTTT. The rearrangement joins TRBV5-5 to TRBJ1-1; D ambiguous. The germline V gene encodes CDR1 SGHKS and CDR2 YYEKEE (reference sequence). This CDR3 spans 16 amino acids. V lost 1 base to trimming and J lost 1 base, with 14 bases between them.

This clonotype was seen many times. The chain joins TRBV5-6 to TRBJ2-1; TRBD2 might be the D (6 bases). The CDR3 has 17 residues. Trimming cost V 0 bases and J 4 bases, with 17 bases left between them. CDR1 and CDR2 from the germline V gene are SGHDT and YYEEEE. The CDR3 DNA reads TGTGCCAGCAGCTTGGTTAGGTGGACCGCGGGGTACAATGAGCAGTTCTTC. Encoded protein: CASSLVRWTAGYNEQFF.

This clonotype was seen a few times. The chain carries TRBV20-1 and TRBJ1-2; 7 bases align to TRBD1. This CDR3 has 13 residues. Germline CDR1 is DFQATT and CDR2 is SNEGSKA (reference sequence). The V and J ends lost 6 bases and 7 bases, in that order; junction bases with no gene match: 11. The CDR3 spells CSAEVTGDRGYTF. The CDR3 coding sequence is TGCAGTGCGGAGGTCACAGGGGATCGTGGCTACACCTTC.

At least ten counts were recorded for this clonotype. The rearrangement links TRBV7-2 to TRBJ2-3, with TRBD2 matching 9 bases. The ends lost 2 bases at V and 2 bases at J; junction bases unmatched: 8. The CDR3 covers 17 residues. Germline CDR1 SGHTA, CDR2 FQGNSA. As DNA, the CDR3 is TGTGCCAGCAGCTTATCGGCCCTAGCGGGACACACAGATACGCAGTATTTT. Its translation is CASSLSALAGHTDTQYF.

This clonotype came up many times. The chain is built from TRBV28 and TRBJ2-7, with TRBD2 matching over 11 bases. Germline-derived CDR1 and CDR2 are MDHEN and SYDVKM. J was trimmed by 4 bases and V by 5 bases; bases with no gene match: 7. The CDR3 has 15 amino acids. CDR3 nucleotides: TGTGCCAGCAGTGCCGGACTAGCGGGTGTGTACGAGCAGTACTTC. Amino acids: CASSAGLAGVYEQYF.

The chain couples TRBV12-3 or TRBV12-4 to TRBJ1-1, with D possibly being TRBD1 (5 bases). CDR3 length: 14 residues. Trimming pared 7 bases from V and 3 bases from J, leaving 15 bases between. This chain's CDR3 is CASTLWGGHTEAFF. The CDR3 DNA is TGTGCCAGCACCCTCTGGGGGGGACACACTGAAGCTTTCTTT.

The rearrangement joins TRBV6-5 to TRBJ2-3; D perhaps matches TRBD1 (6 bases). In germline, CDR1 is MNHEY, CDR2 SVGAGI. The germline V and J ends were trimmed by 0 bases and 5 bases, with 21 bases remaining between them. This CDR3 region has 18 residues. CDR3 region: CASSYSTVAYEGGDTQYF. CDR3 nucleotides: TGTGCCAGCAGTTACTCGACGGTGGCTTACGAAGGGGGAGATACGCAGTATTTT.

For this clonotype: This may be a read error, as it is one base from a much larger clone. The genes are TRBV10-3 and TRBJ1-2; TRBD1 agrees at 9 bases. The germline V gene has CDR1 ENHRY and CDR2 SYGVKD. The length of the CDR3 is 16 residues. The CDR3 DNA reads TGTGCCATCAGTGCGGGACAGGGCCCGGCGCCGTATGGCGACACCTTC. Translation: CAISAGQGPAPYGDTF.

The chain recombines TRBV18 with TRBJ2-7; 11 bases are a match to TRBD2. Looked up from germline, CDR1 is KGHSH and CDR2 is LQKENI. The CDR3 has 17 amino acids. The trim removed 5 bases at V and 5 bases at J, leaving 14 bases unmatched. The CDR3 region is CASSGFRVLAGVNEQYF. The DNA of the CDR3 is TGTGCCAGCTCAGGATTTCGGGTACTAGCGGGAGTAAACGAGCAGTACTTC.

V usage is TRBV5-1 and J usage is TRBJ1-2; D is uncertain. Trimming took 0 bases from V and 3 from J, leaving 6 bases between them. Germline CDR1 is SGHRS and CDR2 is YFSETQ. This CDR3 comprises 13 residues. DNA for the CDR3: TGCGCCAGCAGCTTGGACACCTACTATGGCTACACCTTC. Protein: CASSLDTYYGYTF.

In DNA form, the CDR3 reads TGCGCCAGCAGCTTGAATCTGAAGGTGTGGACTGAAGCTTTCTTT. Protein sequence: CASSLNLKVWTEAFF. The chain employs TRBV5-1 and TRBJ1-1; D unresolved. The CDR3 extends over 15 amino acids. In germline, CDR1 is SGHRS, CDR2 YFSETQ. The V and J ends lost 1 base and 5 bases respectively, with 15 bases between them. The variable domain in full, with the rest retrieved from reference TRBV5-1 and TRBJ1-1, is KAGVTQTPRYLIKTRGQQVTLSCSPISGHRSVSWYQQTPGQGLQFLFEYFSETQRNKGNFPGRFSGRQFSNSRSEMNVSTLELGDSALYLCASSLNLKVWTEAFFGQGTRLTVV.

About this clonotype: Being one base from a much bigger clone, this may be a read error. The chain is built from TRBV5-1 and TRBJ1-1; 12 bases map to TRBD1. The CDR3 is 15 amino acids. The germline V gene encodes CDR1 SGHRS and CDR2 YFSETQ. The junction had 5 bases not matched to a gene; V was cut back by 1 base and J by 7 bases. CDR3: CASSLWDRGPNEAFF. DNA of the CDR3: TGCGCCAGCAGCTTGTGGGACAGGGGGCCGAATGAAGCTTTCTTT.

As regards this clonotype: A much bigger clone sits one base away, suggesting this may be a read error. The CDR3 protein is CASTFGGQGTETFF. In nucleotides, the CDR3 is TGCGCCAGCACCTTTGGGGGACAGGGCACTGAAACTTTCTTT. The chain couples TRBV5-1 to TRBJ1-1, with 9 bases matching TRBD1. The germline CDR1 and CDR2 sequences are SGHRS and YFSETQ. This CDR3 comprises 14 residues. The variable domain in full, with the rest retrieved from reference TRBV5-1 and TRBJ1-1, is KAGVTQTPRYLIKTRGQQVTLSCSPISGHRSVSWYQQTPGQGLQFLFEYFSETQRNKGNFPGRFSGRQFSNSRSEMNVSTLELGDSALYLCASTFGGQGTETFFGQGTRLTVV.